The 29 T cell receptor beta chains below come from one sample, sequenced in a study of T cells in Graves' hyperthyroidism and ophthalmopathy. Researchers took RNA transcripts and amplified the TCR beta CDR3 regions from them. A first-round RT-PCR of the TCR CDR3 used the HTBI primer set. One entry per CDR3 protein, called by TCRdb with MiXCR from the multiplex PCR reads. The sample yields about 50,000 distinct CDR3 sequences, around 50% seen once. Sequencing input: blood. All receptors derive from a woman in her 30s with Graves' ophthalmopathy.

This clonotype was detected only once. Its ends do not fully match the called genes, so a read error is possible. The chain links TRBV10-3 to TRBJ2-7, with D hard to call. The CDR3 consists of 16 residues. Germline values: CDR1 ENHRY, CDR2 SYGVKD. The CDR3 coding sequence is TGTGCCTTCAGCGATTCGAGGATTTTGGTTTCCTACGAGCAGTACTTC. Translating gives CAFSDSRILVSYEQYF.

To note about this clonotype: One end of the junction does not line up with germline, which may come from a read error. The V gene is TRBV9, the J gene TRBJ1-5; D may be TRBD1 (5 bases). This CDR3 has 13 residues. From germline, CDR1 is SGDLS and CDR2 YYNGEE. CDR3 DNA: TGTGCCAGCGGCGTTGATAGGGGAAACTACGAGCATTTT. The encoded protein is CASGVDRGNYEHF.

Remarks on this clonotype: Because it lacks the conserved phenylalanine or tryptophan at the end, this CDR3 is likely a read error. This CDR3 reads CASSLGGNGYNEQFR. CDR3 DNA: TGCGCCAGCAGCTTGGGAGGAAACGGGTACAATGAGCAGTTCCGC. V usage is TRBV5-1 and J usage is TRBJ2-1; D is ambiguous. Trimming pared 0 bases from V and 4 bases from J, leaving 11 bases between. Germline CDR1 is SGHRS and CDR2 is YFSETQ. The CDR3 has 15 residues.

By share of the sample, this clonotype is medium-sized. The J gene is TRBJ2-7, the V gene TRBV25-1; D ambiguous. This CDR3 contains 14 residues. Germline CDR1 MGHDK, CDR2 SYGVNS. V lost 4 bases and J lost 3, with 13 bases in between. The CDR3 loop is CASSGRLLGYEQYF. The CDR3 DNA reads as TGTGCCAGCAGTGGACGTTTGTTAGGCTACGAGCAGTACTTC.

The gene calls are TRBV24-1 and TRBJ2-3, with D possibly being TRBD1 or TRBD2 (5 bases each). CDR1 KGHDR and CDR2 SFDVKD come from the germline V gene. The CDR3 totals 13 residues. The V gene lost 10 bases and the J gene lost 4 bases, with 14 bases spanning the gap. The DNA of the CDR3 is TGTGCCACGGGACCGCCTGGGGCAGATACGCAGTATTTT. It encodes CATGPPGADTQYF.

J is TRBJ2-1 and V is TRBV10-3; 7 bases are a match to TRBD1. The germline V gene has CDR1 ENHRY and CDR2 SYGVKD. The CDR3 is made up of 13 amino acids. Trimming removed 8 bases from V and 15 bases from J; junction bases left unmatched: 16. The CDR3 bases are TGTGCCATCTGGACAGGAACCGACAATGAACGGTTCTTC. This gives the protein CAIWTGTDNERFF.

The V gene is TRBV19, the J gene TRBJ1-6; D call uncertain. The length of the CDR3 is 12 residues. CDR1 and CDR2 (germline): LNHDA, SQIVND (reference sequence). Trimming took off 7 bases at V and 12 bases at J, with 13 bases between the two ends. The CDR3 bases are TGTGCCAGTACAGTTTCTAATATACCCCTCCACTTT. It codes for CASTVSNIPLHF.

The J gene is TRBJ1-5, the V gene TRBV9; 9 bases are a match to TRBD1. The CDR3 has 15 residues. The germline V gene has CDR1 SGDLS and CDR2 YYNGEE. The V and J ends lost 3 bases and 7 bases, in that order; junction bases with no gene match: 8. The CDR3 DNA follows: TGTGCCAGCAGCGCGACAGGGGGTCAGCCCCAGCCCCAGCATTTT. Its protein is CASSATGGQPQPQHF.

The chain uses TRBV25-1 and TRBJ2-2; D perhaps matches TRBD2 (6 bases). The germline gives CDR1 MGHDK, CDR2 SYGVNS. V shed 3 bases and J shed 4 bases, with 12 bases lying between them. This CDR3 region has 15 residues. The CDR3 DNA follows: TGTGCCAGCAGTGATCCGGAACTAGCCACCGGGGAGCTGTTTTTT. Translated, it gives CASSDPELATGELFF.

V is TRBV2 and J is TRBJ1-4; TRBD1 might be the D (5 bases). The CDR3 runs to 14 residues. V gave up 6 bases and J gave up 7 bases, with 15 bases separating them. Germline CDR1 and CDR2: SNHLY and FYNNEI. The CDR3 spells CASRETTGGEKLFF. DNA for the CDR3: TGTGCCAGCAGGGAAACCACAGGAGGTGAAAAACTGTTTTTT. Using reference TRBV2 and TRBJ1-4 for the parts outside the CDR3, the full variable domain is EPEVTQTPSHQVTQMGQEVILRCVPISNHLYFYWYRQILGQKVEFLVSFYNNEISEKSEIFDDQFSVERPDGSNFTLKIRSTKLEDSAMYFCASRETTGGEKLFFGSGTQLSVL.

V gene TRBV9 combines with J gene TRBJ2-3; 11 positions match TRBD2. J lost 0 bases, V lost 7 bases, and 4 bases had no gene match. This CDR3 is 15 amino acids long. Germline V gene data show CDR1 as SGDLS and CDR2 as YYNGEE. CDR3 loop: CASGWTSGSTDTQYF. The DNA for the CDR3 is TGTGCCAGCGGATGGACTAGCGGGAGCACAGATACGCAGTATTTT.

Many counts were recorded for this clonotype. V and J are TRBV4-1 and TRBJ2-3; TRBD2 might be the D (7 bases). Germline lookup yields CDR1 MGHRA and CDR2 YSYEKL. The CDR3 extends over 16 amino acids. Trimming left V 6 bases short and J 1 base short, with 17 bases between. CDR3 region: CASRGRGWERTDTQYF. Here the CDR3 DNA reads TGCGCCAGCAGGGGGAGGGGGTGGGAGCGCACAGATACGCAGTATTTT.

In this sample, this clonotype turned up once. Germline is not matched at one junction end, which may reflect a read error. CDR3 in amino acids: CASSRQGRMYTEAFF. The CDR3 nucleotides read TGTGCCAGTAGTCGACAGGGACGAATGTACACTGAAGCCTTCTTT. The genes are TRBV19 and TRBJ1-1; 7 bases align to TRBD1. The CDR3 loop spans 15 amino acids. Looked up from germline, CDR1 is LNHDA and CDR2 is SQIVND (reference sequence).

This clonotype was found many times. The gene calls are TRBV11-2 and TRBJ2-7; D may be TRBD2 (6 bases). Germline V gene sequence: CDR1 SGHAT, CDR2 FQNNGV. Trimming pared 3 bases from V and 0 bases from J, leaving 9 bases between. CDR3 length equals 14 residues. The CDR3 nucleotides are TGTGCCAGCAGCTTGGGGGGAAGCTCCTACGAGCAGTACTTC. Translated, it gives CASSLGGSSYEQYF.

The gene calls are TRBV9 and TRBJ2-7; TRBD2 matches 15 bases. CDR3 size: 16 residues. CDR1 and CDR2 from the germline V gene are SGDLS and YYNGEE. Unmatched junction bases numbered 4, after V lost 3 bases and J lost 3 bases. The CDR3 loop reads CASSAGLAGGRYEQYF. The CDR3 DNA is TGTGCCAGCAGCGCGGGACTAGCGGGAGGCCGCTACGAGCAGTACTTC.

This chain uses TRBV3-1 with TRBJ2-4; D is unresolved. The CDR3 covers 13 residues. Looked up from germline, CDR1 is LGHDT and CDR2 is YNNKEL (reference sequence). V lost 4 bases and J lost 5, with 9 bases in between. This CDR3 reads CASSPRTQNIQYF. In DNA, the CDR3 is TGTGCCAGCAGCCCACGTACACAAAACATTCAGTACTTC.

The DNA for the CDR3 is TGTGCCAGTAGTCCTGACAGAGAAAATTCACCCCTCCACTTT. Its protein is CASSPDRENSPLHF. This chain joins TRBV19 and TRBJ1-6; a weak D match, TRBD1 (5 bases). The CDR3 totals 14 residues. Germline CDR1 LNHDA, CDR2 SQIVND (reference sequence). V dropped 5 bases and J dropped 7 bases, with 12 bases sitting between them.

This clonotype showed up many times. CDR3 loop: CASSLNLGREGTHNEQFF. CDR3 bases: TGTGCCAGCAGTTTGAACCTCGGGAGGGAAGGAACTCACAATGAGCAGTTCTTC. V and J are TRBV12-3 or TRBV12-4 and TRBJ2-1, with 8 bases lining up with TRBD2. This CDR3 is 18 amino acids long. After removal of 3 bases from V and 5 bases from J, the junction contained 15 bases not matched to a gene.

The rearrangement links TRBV3-1 to TRBJ2-5; TRBD2 matches at 8 bases. The CDR3 totals 14 residues. The germline gives CDR1 LGHDT, CDR2 YNNKEL (reference sequence). V dropped 4 bases and J dropped 5; count of bases not matched to a gene: 6. The CDR3 is CASSPYGRGETQYF. The CDR3 DNA sequence: TGTGCCAGCAGCCCTTACGGGAGGGGGGAGACCCAGTACTTC.

This clonotype was seen repeatedly, ten times or more. This chain connects TRBV6-1 to TRBJ2-7; 11 nucleotides agree with TRBD2. From germline, CDR1 is MNHNS and CDR2 SASEGT. The CDR3 has 17 residues. The ends lost 4 bases at V and 5 bases at J; junction bases unmatched: 13. The CDR3 sequence: CASSVKSRLAGGNEQYF. For the CDR3, the DNA is TGTGCCAGCAGTGTGAAATCAAGGCTAGCGGGAGGCAACGAGCAGTACTTC.

This clonotype was detected many times. The genes are TRBV5-1 and TRBJ2-3; D call uncertain. This CDR3 is built from 16 residues. Trimming removed 0 bases from V and 3 bases from J, with 14 bases in between. Germline-derived CDR1 and CDR2 are SGHRS and YFSETQ. CDR3 sequence reads: CASSLDGPGATDTQYF. The CDR3 nucleotides read TGCGCCAGCAGCTTGGACGGACCAGGTGCTACAGATACGCAGTATTTT.

By share of the sample, this clonotype is medium-sized. The chain uses TRBV24-1 and TRBJ2-7, with a weak D call TRBD1 (6 bases). Germline V gene sequence: CDR1 KGHDR, CDR2 SFDVKD. The CDR3 length is 12 residues. V lost 9 bases to trimming and J lost 7 bases, with 15 bases between them. CDR3 region: CATHGQIREQYF. CDR3 bases: TGTGCCACCCACGGACAGATACGAGAGCAGTACTTC.

This clonotype was counted ten times or more. The CDR3 loop reads CASIDGLALAYEQYF. The DNA of the CDR3 is TGTGCCAGCATCGATGGACTAGCGCTCGCCTACGAGCAGTACTTC. The rearrangement links TRBV6-1 to TRBJ2-7, with 9 bases aligning to TRBD2. CDR3 length equals 15 residues. In germline, CDR1 is MNHNS, CDR2 SASEGT. Trimming removed 7 bases from V and 2 bases from J; junction bases left unmatched: 9.

Many counts were recorded for this clonotype. This chain links TRBV20-1 with TRBJ1-5; weak D call: TRBD1 (6 bases). The germline V and J ends were trimmed by 0 bases and 0 bases, with 15 bases remaining between them. Per germline, CDR1 DFQATT and CDR2 SNEGSKA (reference sequence). The CDR3 runs 17 residues. The CDR3 region is CSARDHRAYHSNQPQHF. CDR3 nucleotide sequence: TGCAGTGCTAGAGATCACAGGGCTTACCATAGCAATCAGCCCCAGCATTTT.

Ten or more counts support this clonotype. V and J are TRBV19 and TRBJ1-5; 7 bases line up with TRBD1. Trimming cost V 6 bases and J 4 bases; bases outside gene matches: 6. Germline V gene data show CDR1 as LNHDA and CDR2 as SQIVND (reference sequence). This CDR3 region has 14 residues. Here the CDR3 reads CASRQTGMNQPQHF. DNA for the CDR3: TGTGCCAGTAGGCAGACAGGGATGAATCAGCCCCAGCATTTT.

This clonotype was recorded at least ten times. The rearrangement joins TRBV5-4 to TRBJ2-5, with 8 bases identical to TRBD1. V lost 5 bases to trimming and J lost 2 bases; unmatched junction nucleotides: 5. The CDR3 is 14 amino acids. The germline V gene has CDR1 SGHNT and CDR2 YYREEE (reference sequence). The CDR3 nucleotides are TGTGCCAGCAGACCGGACAGGGCGCAAGAGACCCAGTACTTC. It encodes CASRPDRAQETQYF.

This clonotype was detected many times. The chain combines TRBV15 with TRBJ2-3; TRBD1 agrees at 9 bases. The CDR3 loop spans 15 amino acids. Germline V gene sequence: CDR1 LNHNV, CDR2 YYDKDF (reference sequence). Losses at the gene ends were 3 bases for V and 5 bases for J; bases not matched to a gene: 6. The DNA for the CDR3 is TGTGCCACCAGCAGGCCGGACAGGGGAGGAGATACGCAGTATTTT. Translated, it gives CATSRPDRGGDTQYF.

A note on this clonotype: Just one base apart from a much larger clone, this may be a read error. The chain's CDR3 is CASSYTGRTDTQYF. Written as DNA, the CDR3 is TGTGCCAGCAGCTATACGGGGCGCACAGATACGCAGTATTTT. The chain recombines TRBV7-6 with TRBJ2-3, with D possibly being TRBD1 or TRBD2 (5 bases each). This CDR3 has 14 amino acids. With 4 bases removed from V and 1 base from J, the gap between germline ends came to 9 bases. Germline assignment: CDR1 SGHVS and CDR2 FNYEAQ. Filled out from reference TRBV7-6 and TRBJ2-3, the complete variable domain reads GAGVSQSPRYKVTKRGQDVALRCDPISGHVSLYWYRQALGQGPEFLTYFNYEAQQDKSGLPNDRFSAERPEGSISTLTIQRTEQRDSAMYRCASSYTGRTDTQYFGPGTRLTVL.

This clonotype was seen repeatedly, ten times or more. This chain joins TRBV4-2 and TRBJ2-1; no definite D call. The CDR3 is 14 amino acids. The V end lost 4 bases, the J end lost 5 bases, and 12 bases lay between the germline ends. From germline, CDR1 is LGHNA and CDR2 YNFKEQ. CDR3 in amino acids: CASSLYEGNNEQFF. For the CDR3, the DNA is TGTGCCAGCAGCCTCTACGAAGGAAACAATGAGCAGTTCTTC.